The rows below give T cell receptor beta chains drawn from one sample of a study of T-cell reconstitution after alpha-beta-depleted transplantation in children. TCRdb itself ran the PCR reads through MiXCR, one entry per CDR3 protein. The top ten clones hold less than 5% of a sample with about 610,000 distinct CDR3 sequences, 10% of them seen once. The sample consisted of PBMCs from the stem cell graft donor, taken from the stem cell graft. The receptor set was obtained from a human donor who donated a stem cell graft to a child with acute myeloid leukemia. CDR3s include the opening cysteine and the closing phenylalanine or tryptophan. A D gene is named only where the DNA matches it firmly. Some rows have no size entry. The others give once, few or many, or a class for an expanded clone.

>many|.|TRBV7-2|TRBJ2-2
TGTGCCAGCAGCTCTAAGGAGCAGGTCGGGGAGCTGTTTTTT
CASSSKEQVGELFF
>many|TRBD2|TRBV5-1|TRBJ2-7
TGTGCCAGCAGCTTAGCTAGCGGCTACGAGCAGTACTTC
CASSLASGYEQYF
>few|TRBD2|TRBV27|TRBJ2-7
TGTGCCAGCAGTTTGAGGTCTTTAGCGGGAGGTTCCTCCTACGAGCAGTACTTC
CASSLRSLAGGSSYEQYF
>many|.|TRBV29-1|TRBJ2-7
TGCAGCGTTGTATCGCAGAGCTCCTACGAGCAGTACTTC
CSVVSQSSYEQYF
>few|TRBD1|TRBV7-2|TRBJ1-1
TGTGCCAGCAGTTCACAGGGGCGGAGTTCGGACACTGAAGCTTTCTTT
CASSSQGRSSDTEAFF
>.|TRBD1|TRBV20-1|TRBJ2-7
TGCAGTGCCACGGGGGGACAGGGGTTGACCTACGAGCAGTACTTC
CSATGGQGLTYEQYF
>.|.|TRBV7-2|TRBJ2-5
TGTGCCAGCAGGATTAGGACAGAAGAGACCCAGTACTTC
CASRIRTEETQYF
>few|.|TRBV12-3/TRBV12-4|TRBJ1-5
TGTGCCAGCAGTTTAGGACATAATAGCAATCAGCCCCAGCATTTT
CASSLGHNSNQPQHF
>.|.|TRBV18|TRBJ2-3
TGTGCCAGCTCACGGGGGGACGGATTATCAGATACGCAGTATTTT
CASSRGDGLSDTQYF
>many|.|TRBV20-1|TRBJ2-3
TGCAGTGCCAACGGGGCGTCCAGAACAAACACAGATACGCAGTATTTT
CSANGASRTNTDTQYF
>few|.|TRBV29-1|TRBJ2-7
TGCAGCGTTGATGCGGGTCCCGGCTACGAGCAGTACTTC
CSVDAGPGYEQYF
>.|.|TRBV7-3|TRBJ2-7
TGTGCCAGCAGCTTCGGCATTAGGTACGAGCAGTACTTC
CASSFGIRYEQYF
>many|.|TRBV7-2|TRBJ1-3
TGTGCCAGCAGTTCTGGAAACACCATATATTTT
CASSSGNTIYF